This T cell receptor (beta chain) was sequenced for a study of blood T cell repertoires in COVID-19. Study context: Some COVID-19 samples were acute and others convalescent; all came from the United States, Italy and Spain. PBMCs, B-cell-depleted T cells, or T cells provided the cDNA or gDNA that made up the material.

CDR1 is GTSNPN, CDR2 SVGIG, per germline (reference sequence). Between the trimmed V and J ends, which lost 2 bases and 5 bases, there was a span of 15 bases. This CDR3 spans 14 amino acids. Per the authors' pipeline: The authors estimated nucleated cell counts from reference gene primer amplification. The assay was immunoSEQ multiplex PCR, and TCRdb's table has in-frame clones only and misses some. V and J calls and clone size are as listed in that table; D and trimming were resolved from the DNA. Of approximately 46,000 clones listed, 86% were seen once; the top ten hold 15% to 20%. This chain links TRBV30 with TRBJ1-2; no definite D call. The sequence was obtained from a man between 60 and 70 years old with active or convalescent COVID-19. Source material: peripheral blood. DNA for the CDR3: TGTGCCTGGAGTCTGCTAACGGCGGGGTATGGCTACACCTTC. It specifies CAWSLLTAGYGYTF.